Shown below are 15 T cell receptor beta chains from a single sample sequenced in a study of blood T cell repertoires in COVID-19. Profiling relied on immunoSEQ multiplex PCR, and the TCRdb table lists in-frame clones only, not all of them. The table shows approximately 140,000 clones, with around 82% occurring only once. What was sequenced was peripheral blood. The origin of the receptors is a man aged 55-75 years with acute or convalescent COVID-19.

The rearrangement joins TRBV11-2 to TRBJ2-7; 9 nucleotides align to TRBD2. The trim removed 8 bases at V and 6 bases at J, leaving 11 bases unmatched. This CDR3 has 14 residues. CDR1 and CDR2 from the germline V gene are SGHAT and FQNNGV. CDR3 coding DNA: TGTGCCAGCGAAAATAGCGGGAGTCTAGGCGAGCAGTACTTC. The encoded protein is CASENSGSLGEQYF.

The chain recombines TRBV7-2 with TRBJ1-5; TRBD1 matches 8 bases. V shed 6 bases and J 5 bases; nucleotides not matched to a gene: 6. Germline V lookup: CDR1 SGHTA, CDR2 FQGNSA. This CDR3 is 14 amino acids long. The CDR3 sequence: CASSLGQGYQPQHF. As DNA, the CDR3 is TGTGCCAGCAGTCTCGGACAGGGTTATCAGCCCCAGCATTTT.

The CDR3 DNA reads as TGTGCCAGCAGCTTAGAAGCCCAGGGGTCAGGGGAGCTGTTTTTT. Amino acids: CASSLEAQGSGELFF. This rearrangement joins TRBV7-6 to TRBJ2-2, with a possible D match to TRBD1 (6 bases). The CDR3 extends over 15 amino acids. Germline V gene data show CDR1 as SGHVS and CDR2 as FNYEAQ. The V and J ends lost 1 base and 8 bases respectively, with 14 bases between them.

The chain is built from TRBV5-6 and TRBJ2-1; D possibly corresponds to TRBD2 (5 bases). Germline CDR1 SGHDT, CDR2 YYEEEE. Trimming shortened V by 4 bases and J by 0 bases, and 23 bases separated the two germline ends. CDR3 length: 19 amino acids. CDR3 sequence (DNA): TGTGCCAGCAGCAAGGAGGCCAGGACCACTAGTGGCTCCTACAATGAGCAGTTCTTC. The encoded protein is CASSKEARTTSGSYNEQFF.

This chain joins TRBV6-6 and TRBJ1-4; a weak D match, TRBD1 (5 bases). Trimming removed 7 bases at V and 0 bases at J, with 15 bases between. Germline assignment: CDR1 MNHNY and CDR2 SVGAGI (reference sequence). The CDR3 length is 16 residues. This chain's CDR3 is CASIPQAYSTNEKLFF. The CDR3 DNA is TGTGCCAGCATCCCACAGGCATATTCAACTAATGAAAAACTGTTTTTT.

The V gene is TRBV11-2, the J gene TRBJ1-1; D is unresolved. The CDR3 is made up of 14 amino acids. Trimming removed 4 bases from V and 1 base from J, with 10 bases in between. Germline assignment: CDR1 SGHAT and CDR2 FQNNGV. The DNA for the CDR3 is TGTGCCAGCAGCTCGGTGAGGTCGAACACTGAAGCTTTCTTT. Its translation is CASSSVRSNTEAFF.

This clone appeared a few times. The chain carries TRBV19 and TRBJ1-5, with TRBD1 identical over 9 bases. With 7 bases clipped from V and 5 bases from J, the junction kept 6 bases outside the gene matches. Germline V CDR1 and CDR2: LNHDA, SQIVND (reference sequence). The CDR3 consists of 14 residues. In DNA, the CDR3 is TGTGCCAGTAATACGGGACAGGGCCATCAGCCCCAGCATTTT. Its protein product is CASNTGQGHQPQHF.

The chain links TRBV30 to TRBJ2-1, with a possible D match to TRBD1 (6 bases). Germline V gene data show CDR1 as GTSNPN and CDR2 as SVGIG (reference sequence). CDR3 length: 14 residues. Trimming stripped 2 bases from V and 4 bases from J, with 12 bases between. CDR3 in amino acids: CAWSPIGQYNEQFF. In DNA form, the CDR3 reads TGTGCCTGGAGTCCGATAGGACAGTACAATGAGCAGTTCTTC.

The chain couples TRBV5-1 to TRBJ2-3; D is possibly TRBD1 (6 bases). Looked up from germline, CDR1 is SGHRS and CDR2 is YFSETQ. This CDR3 region has 13 residues. V dropped 4 bases and J dropped 4 bases, with 10 bases sitting between them. CDR3 DNA sequence: TGCGCCAGCAGCACCACAGGGTCAGATACGCAGTATTTT. As protein: CASSTTGSDTQYF.

The chain recombines TRBV30 with TRBJ2-5, with D perhaps matching TRBD2 (6 bases). V lost 3 bases, J lost 5 bases, and 13 bases lay in between. CDR3 length equals 13 residues. CDR1 GTSNPN and CDR2 SVGIG come from the germline V gene (reference sequence). This chain's CDR3 is CAWRQGGGETQYF. The CDR3 DNA sequence: TGTGCCTGGAGGCAGGGAGGAGGGGAGACCCAGTACTTC.

The V call is TRBV4-2, the J call TRBJ2-2, with TRBD2 matching over 10 bases. V trimming: 4 bases; J trimming: 0 bases; junction bases outside the gene matches: 5. CDR3 length: 17 amino acids. Germline lookup yields CDR1 LGHNA and CDR2 YNFKEQ. The CDR3 region has the DNA TGTGCCAGCAGCCGTCCTAGCGGGAGCCCGAACACCGGGGAGCTGTTTTTT. Translating it yields CASSRPSGSPNTGELFF.

The chain is built from TRBV7-9 and TRBJ1-2; no clear D. Trimming cost V 5 bases and J 3 bases, with 16 bases left between them. The CDR3 totals 15 residues. CDR1 and CDR2 (germline): SEHNR, FQNEAQ (reference sequence). This CDR3 is CASSPALGFDYGYTF. The CDR3, as DNA: TGTGCCAGCAGCCCCGCACTAGGGTTTGACTATGGCTACACCTTC.

The J gene is TRBJ1-2, the V gene TRBV5-6, with D possibly matching TRBD1 (6 bases). CDR1 is SGHDT, CDR2 YYEEEE, per germline. The V end lost 2 bases, the J end lost 5 bases, and 10 bases lay between the germline ends. This CDR3 is built from 13 residues. CDR3: CASSFRGAYGYTF. The CDR3, as DNA: TGTGCCAGCAGCTTTCGGGGGGCGTATGGCTACACCTTC.

A note on this clone: Other DNA sequences in the same sample also yield this CDR3. V is TRBV7-3 and J is TRBJ2-5, with TRBD2 matching over 8 bases. Germline V lookup: CDR1 SGHTA, CDR2 FQGTGA. The V and J ends lost 4 bases and 5 bases, in that order; junction bases with no gene match: 9. The CDR3 contains 15 residues. The DNA for the CDR3 is TGTGCCAGCAGCTCTTCAGCGGGGGCGGGGGAGACCCAGTACTTC. This codes for CASSSSAGAGETQYF.

This clone showed up many times. Other DNA sequences within the sample encode an identical CDR3. The chain uses TRBV9 and TRBJ2-2; 11 bases align to TRBD2. Germline V gives CDR1 SGDLS, CDR2 YYNGEE. The V segment lost 1 base and the J segment 3 bases; nucleotides outside the gene matches: 5. The CDR3 has 17 amino acids. CDR3 sequence (DNA): TGTGCCAGCAGCGTAATAGCGGGAGGGCCCGACACCGGGGAGCTGTTTTTT. Translated: CASSVIAGGPDTGELFF.